A single sample gave rise to the 21 T cell receptor beta chains below, sequenced in a study of T cell repertoires in cytomegalovirus infection. Each CDR3 protein is one row after TCRdb ran MiXCR on the reads. Of hundreds of thousands of distinct CDR3 sequences detected, roughly 35% appear once; the ten largest clones hold about 2.8%. Sequenced: PBMCs. The receptors shown here come from a human donor in good health (CMV status not recorded). Some clones in this sample may be carry-over from other donors' samples.

The chain couples TRBV9 to TRBJ1-1, with 10 bases that match TRBD1. The V gene's germline CDR1 is SGDLS and CDR2 YYNGEE. The J segment lost 7 bases and the V segment lost 0 bases, leaving 6 bases of the junction unmatched. The length of the CDR3 is 15 residues. The CDR3 loop reads CASSVVSGTGVEAFF. The CDR3 DNA is TGTGCCAGCAGCGTAGTATCCGGGACAGGGGTTGAAGCTTTCTTT.

The chain employs TRBV7-3 and TRBJ1-2, with 7 bases that match TRBD1. CDR3 length equals 15 residues. The J segment lost 4 bases and the V segment lost 5 bases, leaving 10 bases of the junction unmatched. Germline assignment: CDR1 SGHTA and CDR2 FQGTGA. CDR3: CASSRREGGVYGYTF. CDR3 DNA: TGTGCCAGCAGCCGGAGGGAAGGGGGCGTCTATGGCTACACCTTC.

The table lists this clonotype with many counts. This sequence joins TRBV7-2 and TRBJ2-7; perhaps TRBD1 as D (5 bases). This CDR3 region has 12 residues. Per germline, CDR1 SGHTA and CDR2 FQGNSA. The ends were cut back, 10 bases at V and 3 bases at J, with 13 bases in the middle. The CDR3: CATSVDSYEQYF. CDR3 coding DNA: TGTGCCACCTCAGTAGACAGCTACGAGCAGTACTTC. The full variable domain, completed using reference TRBV7-2 and TRBJ2-7, is GAGVSQSPSNKVTEKGKDVELRCDPISGHTALYWYRQSLGQGLEFLIYFQGNSAPDKSGLPSDRFSAERTGGSVSTLTIQRTQQEDSAVYLCATSVDSYEQYFGPGTRLTVT.

This clonotype was found a few times. The gene calls are TRBV28 and TRBJ2-1; D is undetermined. Germline V gene sequence: CDR1 MDHEN, CDR2 SYDVKM. Trimming cost V 3 bases and J 6 bases, with 15 bases left between them. The CDR3 has 15 amino acids. CDR3 coding DNA: TGTGCCAGCAGTTTGGCCACGTGGAGAGGCAATGAGCAGTTCTTC. It is translated as CASSLATWRGNEQFF.

This clonotype was counted between two and nine times. This chain connects TRBV27 to TRBJ2-1; 7 nucleotides align to TRBD1. The length of the CDR3 is 17 residues. V shed 6 bases, J shed 2 bases, and the junction held 13 bases outside the gene matches. The V gene's germline CDR1 is MNHEY and CDR2 SMNVEV (reference sequence). The CDR3 nucleotides are TGTGCCAGCAGAGCCGGGACAGACTCTTCAACCTACAATGAGCAGTTCTTC. Its translation is CASRAGTDSSTYNEQFF.

This clonotype was seen a few times. This chain links TRBV6-1 with TRBJ2-5; TRBD1 matches at 7 bases. This CDR3 contains 13 residues. Germline CDR1 and CDR2: MNHNS and SASEGT. J lost 3 bases, V lost 7 bases, and 5 bases had no gene match. The CDR3 bases are TGTGCCAGCATGAAAACAGGGGAAGAGACCCAGTACTTC. It translates to CASMKTGEETQYF.

This clonotype appeared a few times. The chain couples TRBV7-6 to TRBJ2-5; D possibly corresponds to TRBD2 (6 bases). The V and J ends lost 5 bases and 3 bases respectively, with 10 bases between them. The CDR3 runs 13 residues. CDR1 SGHVS and CDR2 FNYEAQ come from the germline V gene. This CDR3 is CASSRRLEETQYF. CDR3 nucleotides: TGTGCCAGCAGCCGTCGACTAGAAGAGACCCAGTACTTC.

CDR3 bases: TGTGCCATCACTCGGACAGGGCTGAATGTAGCTTTCTTT. Its translation: CAITRTGLNVAFF. V usage is TRBV10-3 and J usage is TRBJ1-1; 8 bases match TRBD1. This CDR3 comprises 13 residues. The germline V gene has CDR1 ENHRY and CDR2 SYGVKD. J lost 10 bases, V lost 7 bases, and 11 bases had no gene match.

This clonotype has a handful of counts. This sequence joins TRBV20-1 and TRBJ2-3; 10 positions match TRBD1. Germline CDR1 and CDR2: DFQATT and SNEGSKA (reference sequence). The ends lost 5 bases at V and 11 bases at J; junction bases unmatched: 7. The CDR3 runs 12 residues. The CDR3 here is CSAHTGTGVQYF. CDR3 nucleotides: TGCAGTGCTCATACCGGGACAGGGGTGCAGTATTTT.

A single count supports this clonotype. The rearrangement uses TRBV20-1 and TRBJ2-7, with D possibly being TRBD2 (5 bases). Trimming stripped 0 bases from V and 1 base from J, with 16 bases between. Germline V gene sequence: CDR1 DFQATT, CDR2 SNEGSKA (reference sequence). The CDR3 extends over 16 amino acids. DNA for the CDR3: TGCAGTGCTAGAGACGGGGAAGACTCCCCATCCTACGAGCAGTACTTC. Translated: CSARDGEDSPSYEQYF.

This chain uses TRBV19 with TRBJ1-1, with no clear D. The CDR3 sequence is 13 residues long. V was shortened by 5 bases and J by 5 bases, with 12 bases between the two germline ends. Per germline, CDR1 LNHDA and CDR2 SQIVND (reference sequence). The CDR3 DNA reads as TGTGCCAGTAGTGCGCCCGTTGGTACTGAAGCTTTCTTT. This encodes CASSAPVGTEAFF.

This clonotype was detected only once. A much larger clone lies a single base off, so this may be a read error. The chain combines TRBV7-6 with TRBJ1-5; tentative D call: TRBD1 (5 bases). The germline V gene has CDR1 SGHVS and CDR2 FNYEAQ. The CDR3 is 19 residues long. The CDR3 nucleotides are TGTGCTAGCAGCTTCAGTGGTGGGACGTGCCTGAGGGGCAATCAGCTCCAGCATTTT. Translating gives CASSFSGGTCLRGNQLQHF.

CDR3 in DNA: TGTGCCAGCAGCGTAGGGCAGGCCGTATACAATGAGCAGTTCTTC. Translation: CASSVGQAVYNEQFF. The J gene is TRBJ2-1, the V gene TRBV9, with D unresolved. Per the germline V gene, CDR1 is SGDLS and CDR2 is YYNGEE. Trimming cost V 0 bases and J 4 bases, with 11 bases left between them. The CDR3 runs 15 residues.

The chain uses TRBV7-6 and TRBJ2-7; 9 bases fit TRBD2. Germline V lookup: CDR1 SGHVS, CDR2 FNYEAQ. V was pared by 7 bases and J by 6 bases, with 13 bases of the junction left unmatched. The CDR3 has 15 residues. The CDR3 DNA sequence: TGTGCCAGCACCCTCATGACTAGCGGACTAAGCGAGCAGTACTTC. Protein: CASTLMTSGLSEQYF. The entire variable domain, with the rest obtained from reference TRBV7-6 and TRBJ2-7, is as follows: GAGVSQSPRYKVTKRGQDVALRCDPISGHVSLYWYRQALGQGPEFLTYFNYEAQQDKSGLPNDRFSAERPEGSISTLTIQRTEQRDSAMYRCASTLMTSGLSEQYFGPGTRLTVT.

This chain joins TRBV5-1 and TRBJ2-6; D might be TRBD1 or TRBD2, each matching 5 bases. This CDR3 comprises 17 residues. Trimming cost V 4 bases and J 0 bases, with 14 bases left between them. Germline values: CDR1 SGHRS, CDR2 YFSETQ. The CDR3 region is CASSQGTKPSGANVLTF. In nucleotides, the CDR3 is TGCGCCAGCAGCCAAGGGACGAAACCCTCTGGGGCCAACGTCCTGACTTTC.

The V call is TRBV20-1, the J call TRBJ2-4; TRBD1 matches at 9 bases. The V gene's germline CDR1 is DFQATT and CDR2 SNEGSKA (reference sequence). Losses at the gene ends were 5 bases for V and 0 bases for J; bases not matched to a gene: 14. The CDR3 spans 18 residues. The CDR3 loop is CSAGPRDRVLLAKNIQYF. The DNA for the CDR3 is TGCAGTGCTGGACCCCGGGACAGGGTCCTACTAGCCAAAAACATTCAGTACTTC.

This clonotype was seen many times. The chain employs TRBV7-2 and TRBJ2-7, with 7 bases fitting TRBD2. The CDR3 loop spans 14 amino acids. The V and J ends lost 3 bases and 2 bases, in that order; junction bases with no gene match: 4. Germline V gene data show CDR1 as SGHTA and CDR2 as FQGNSA. DNA of the CDR3: TGTGCCAGCAGCTTCCTAGGACTAGCCTACGAGCAGTACTTC. As protein: CASSFLGLAYEQYF.

The gene calls are TRBV6-2 or TRBV6-3 and TRBJ2-1, with D possibly matching TRBD1 (6 bases). The germline CDR1 and CDR2 sequences are MNHEY and SVGEGT. CDR3 length equals 17 residues. V was clipped by 0 bases and J by 9 bases, with 21 bases between them. The chain's CDR3 is CASSYSSAGALGGEQFF. The CDR3 nucleotides read TGTGCCAGCAGTTACTCCTCCGCAGGGGCGCTCGGTGGTGAGCAGTTCTTC.

This clonotype was counted at least ten times. The V gene is TRBV7-2, the J gene TRBJ2-3, with D unclear. With 2 bases removed from V and 4 bases from J, the gap between germline ends came to 10 bases. The CDR3 has 14 residues. Germline V CDR1 and CDR2: SGHTA, FQGNSA. The CDR3 region is CASSLRVGPDTQYF. DNA for the CDR3: TGTGCCAGCAGCTTACGGGTCGGCCCAGATACGCAGTATTTT.

The rearrangement uses TRBV30 and TRBJ1-2, with D hard to call. V lost 1 base and J 3 bases, leaving 9 bases between the germline ends. The germline gives CDR1 GTSNPN, CDR2 SVGIG (reference sequence). The CDR3 sequence is 13 residues long. DNA of the CDR3: TGTGCCTGGAGTGAACGCAGAGACTATGGCTACACCTTC. Its translation: CAWSERRDYGYTF.

This clonotype appeared a few times. This chain joins TRBV19 and TRBJ1-5, with 8 bases matching TRBD1. The germline V gene encodes CDR1 LNHDA and CDR2 SQIVND (reference sequence). The CDR3 contains 13 residues. The trim removed 7 bases at V and 7 bases at J, leaving 6 bases unmatched. The CDR3 region is CASKDRVDQPQHF. The CDR3 DNA sequence: TGTGCCAGTAAGGACAGGGTAGACCAGCCCCAGCATTTT.